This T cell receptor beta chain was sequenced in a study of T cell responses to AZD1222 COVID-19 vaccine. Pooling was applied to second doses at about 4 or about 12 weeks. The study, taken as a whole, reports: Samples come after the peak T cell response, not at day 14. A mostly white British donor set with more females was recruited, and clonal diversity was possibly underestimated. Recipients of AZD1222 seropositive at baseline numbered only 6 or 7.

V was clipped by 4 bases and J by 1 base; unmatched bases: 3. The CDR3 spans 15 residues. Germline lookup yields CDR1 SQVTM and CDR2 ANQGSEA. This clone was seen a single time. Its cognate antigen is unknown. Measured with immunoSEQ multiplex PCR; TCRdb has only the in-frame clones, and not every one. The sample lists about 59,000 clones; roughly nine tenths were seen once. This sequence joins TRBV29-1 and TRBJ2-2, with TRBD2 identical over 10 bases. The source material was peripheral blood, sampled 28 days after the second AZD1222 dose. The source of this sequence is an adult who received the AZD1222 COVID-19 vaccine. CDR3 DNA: TGCAGCGTTGCCCCTAGCGGGGGGAACACCGGGGAGCTGTTTTTT. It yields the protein CSVAPSGGNTGELFF.